This T cell receptor beta chain appears in the sequencing data of a study of T cells in Graves' hyperthyroidism and ophthalmopathy. In the study overall: Initial diagnosis, before any treatment, was when peripheral blood was collected.

Using RNA transcripts as the source, TCR beta CDR3 regions were amplified. TCR CDR3 underwent first-round RT-PCR with the HTBI primer set. TCRdb reanalysed the multiplex PCR reads using MiXCR and keeps one entry per CDR3 protein. This sample has 490,000 or so distinct CDR3 sequences, with around 20% found just once. The PBMCs were sourced from fresh peripheral blood (about 9.7 ml). Germline CDR1 SGHKS, CDR2 YYEKEE (reference sequence). The CDR3 loop spans 14 amino acids. Trimming took off 1 base at V and 7 bases at J, with 12 bases between the two ends. Study results and limitations: Using 13 V-J features, a model discriminated ophthalmopathy from stable hyperthyroidism.

This clonotype was seen many times. Its antigen is currently unknown. Sample: blood. The TCR comes from a man between 35 and 55 years old with Graves' ophthalmopathy. The chain joins TRBV5-5 to TRBJ2-1; D may be TRBD2 (5 bases). The CDR3 DNA reads TGTGCCAGCAGCTTGTGGGGTAGCGCGAATGAGCAGTTCTTC. Encoded protein: CASSLWGSANEQFF.